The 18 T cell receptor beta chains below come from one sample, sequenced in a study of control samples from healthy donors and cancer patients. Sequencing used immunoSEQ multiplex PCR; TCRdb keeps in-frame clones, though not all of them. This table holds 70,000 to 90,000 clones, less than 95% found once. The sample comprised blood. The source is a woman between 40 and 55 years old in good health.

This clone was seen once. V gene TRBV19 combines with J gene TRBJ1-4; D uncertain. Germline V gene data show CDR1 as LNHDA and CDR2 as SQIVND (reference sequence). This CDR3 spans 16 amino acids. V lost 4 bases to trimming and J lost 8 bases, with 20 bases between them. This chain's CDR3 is CASSNNPDTMEEKLFF. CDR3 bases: TGTGCCAGTAGTAACAACCCCGACACAATGGAGGAAAAACTGTTTTTT. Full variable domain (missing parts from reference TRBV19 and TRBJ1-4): DGGITQSPKYLFRKEGQNVTLSCEQNLNHDAMYWYRQDPGQGLRLIYYSQIVNDFQKGDIAEGYSVSREKKESFPLTVTSAQKNPTAFYLCASSNNPDTMEEKLFFGSGTQLSVL.

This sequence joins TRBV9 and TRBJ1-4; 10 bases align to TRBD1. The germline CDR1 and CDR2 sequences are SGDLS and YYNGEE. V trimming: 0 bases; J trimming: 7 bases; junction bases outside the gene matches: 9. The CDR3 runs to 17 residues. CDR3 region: CASSVAGTGAPAEKLFF. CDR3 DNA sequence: TGTGCCAGCAGCGTAGCAGGGACAGGGGCGCCAGCTGAAAAACTGTTTTTT.

CDR3 sequence reads: CSANNNEQFF. The CDR3 nucleotides read TGCAGCGCCAATAACAATGAGCAGTTCTTC. The J gene is TRBJ2-1, the V gene TRBV29-1; D remains ambiguous. This CDR3 spans 10 amino acids. Germline V lookup: CDR1 SQVTM, CDR2 ANQGSEA. V lost 7 bases to trimming and J lost 5 bases, with 6 bases between them.

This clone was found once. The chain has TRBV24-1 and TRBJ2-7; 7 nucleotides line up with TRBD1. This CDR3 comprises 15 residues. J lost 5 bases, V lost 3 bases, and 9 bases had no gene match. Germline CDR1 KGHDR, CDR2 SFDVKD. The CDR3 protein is CATSDTGQGVDEQYF. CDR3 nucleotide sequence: TGTGCCACCAGTGATACGGGGCAGGGGGTCGACGAGCAGTACTTC.

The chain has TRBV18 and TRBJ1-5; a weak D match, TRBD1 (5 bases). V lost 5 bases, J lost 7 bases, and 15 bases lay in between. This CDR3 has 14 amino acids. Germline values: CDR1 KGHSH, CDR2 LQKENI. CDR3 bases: TGTGCCAGCTCAAACGGGGGTACGGAACAGCCCCAGCATTTT. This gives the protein CASSNGGTEQPQHF.

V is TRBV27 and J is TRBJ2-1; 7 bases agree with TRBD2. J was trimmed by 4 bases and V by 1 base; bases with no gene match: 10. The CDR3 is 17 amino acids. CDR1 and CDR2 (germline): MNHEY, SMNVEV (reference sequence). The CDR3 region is CASSLWGRDSPYNEQFF. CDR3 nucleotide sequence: TGTGCCAGCAGTTTATGGGGGAGGGATTCCCCGTACAATGAGCAGTTCTTC.

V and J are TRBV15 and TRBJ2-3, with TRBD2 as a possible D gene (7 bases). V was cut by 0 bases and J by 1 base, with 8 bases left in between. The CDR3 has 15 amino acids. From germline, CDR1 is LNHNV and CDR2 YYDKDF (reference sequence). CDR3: CATSRDGGRTDTQYF. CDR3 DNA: TGTGCCACCAGCAGAGACGGGGGGCGCACAGATACGCAGTATTTT.

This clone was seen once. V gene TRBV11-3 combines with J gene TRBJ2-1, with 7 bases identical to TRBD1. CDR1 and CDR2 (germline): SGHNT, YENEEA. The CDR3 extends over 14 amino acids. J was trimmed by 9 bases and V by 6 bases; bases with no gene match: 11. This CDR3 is CASSKTGVSGEQFF. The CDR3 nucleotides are TGTGCCAGCAGTAAAACAGGGGTTAGTGGTGAGCAGTTCTTC. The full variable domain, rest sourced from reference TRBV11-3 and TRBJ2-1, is EAGVVQSPRYKIIEKKQPVAFWCNPISGHNTLYWYLQNLGQGPELLIRYENEEAVDDSQLPKDRFSAERLKGVDSTLKIQPAELGDSAVYLCASSKTGVSGEQFFGPGTRLTVL.

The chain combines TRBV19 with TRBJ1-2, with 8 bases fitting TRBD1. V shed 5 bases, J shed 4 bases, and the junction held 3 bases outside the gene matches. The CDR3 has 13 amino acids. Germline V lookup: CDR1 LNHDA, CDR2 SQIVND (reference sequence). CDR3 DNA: TGTGCCAGTAGTGACAGGGGCCCCTATGGCTACACCTTC. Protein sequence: CASSDRGPYGYTF. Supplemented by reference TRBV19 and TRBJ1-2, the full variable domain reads DGGITQSPKYLFRKEGQNVTLSCEQNLNHDAMYWYRQDPGQGLRLIYYSQIVNDFQKGDIAEGYSVSREKKESFPLTVTSAQKNPTAFYLCASSDRGPYGYTFGSGTRLTVV.

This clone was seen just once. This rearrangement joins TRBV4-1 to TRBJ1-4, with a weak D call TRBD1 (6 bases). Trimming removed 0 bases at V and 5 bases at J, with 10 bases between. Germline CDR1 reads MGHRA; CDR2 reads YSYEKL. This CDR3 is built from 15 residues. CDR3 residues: CASSQEGGFNEKLFF. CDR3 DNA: TGCGCCAGCAGCCAAGAAGGGGGGTTCAATGAAAAACTGTTTTTT.

The CDR3 coding sequence is TGTGCCAGCAGCCACTTTACCCCCGGGACAGGGGGAGCAGGCTACACCTTC. It translates to CASSHFTPGTGGAGYTF. The V and J genes are TRBV3-1 (or the pseudogene TRBV3-2) and TRBJ1-2; TRBD1 matches at 11 bases. Germline V gene sequence: CDR1 LGHDT, CDR2 YNNKEL (reference sequence). V lost 3 bases and J lost 8; bases outside the gene matches: 14. CDR3 length: 17 residues.

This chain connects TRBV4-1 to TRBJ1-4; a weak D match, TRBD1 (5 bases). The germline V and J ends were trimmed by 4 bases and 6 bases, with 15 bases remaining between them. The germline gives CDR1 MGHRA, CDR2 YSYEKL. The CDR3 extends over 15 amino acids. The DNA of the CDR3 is TGCGCCAGCAGCCGGAGAGGGGCCTTAGATGAAAAACTGTTTTTT. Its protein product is CASSRRGALDEKLFF.

DNA for the CDR3: TGTGCTAGTGCTTTCGTCGGACTAGCGGGAGTAGGATGGACCGGGGAGCTGTTTTTT. This codes for CASAFVGLAGVGWTGELFF. The chain has TRBV12-5 and TRBJ2-2; 13 bases agree with TRBD2. This CDR3 contains 19 residues. CDR1 and CDR2 (germline): LGHNT, FRNRAP. The trim removed 7 bases at V and 5 bases at J, leaving 16 bases unmatched. Full variable domain (remainder filled in from reference TRBV12-5 and TRBJ2-2): DARVTQTPRHKVTEMGQEVTMRCQPILGHNTVFWYRQTMMQGLELLAYFRNRAPLDDSGMPKDRFSAEMPDATLATLKIQPSEPRDSAVYFCASAFVGLAGVGWTGELFFGEGSRLTVL.

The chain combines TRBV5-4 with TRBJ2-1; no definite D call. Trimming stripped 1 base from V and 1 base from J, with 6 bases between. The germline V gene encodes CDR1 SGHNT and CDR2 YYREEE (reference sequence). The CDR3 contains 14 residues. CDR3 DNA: TGTGCCAGCAGCTTGCCGAGTTCCTACAATGAGCAGTTCTTC. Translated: CASSLPSSYNEQFF.

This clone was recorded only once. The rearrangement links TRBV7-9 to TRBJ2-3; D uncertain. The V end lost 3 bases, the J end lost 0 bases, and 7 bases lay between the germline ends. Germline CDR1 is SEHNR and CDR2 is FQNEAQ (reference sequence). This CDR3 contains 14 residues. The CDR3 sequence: CASSFGDSTDTQYF. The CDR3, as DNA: TGTGCCAGCAGCTTTGGCGATAGCACAGATACGCAGTATTTT.

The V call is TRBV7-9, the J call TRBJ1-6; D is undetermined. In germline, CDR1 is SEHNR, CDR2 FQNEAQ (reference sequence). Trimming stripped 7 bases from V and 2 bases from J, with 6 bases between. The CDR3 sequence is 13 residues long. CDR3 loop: CASTETYNSPLHF. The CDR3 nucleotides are TGTGCCAGCACCGAGACCTATAATTCACCCCTCCACTTT.

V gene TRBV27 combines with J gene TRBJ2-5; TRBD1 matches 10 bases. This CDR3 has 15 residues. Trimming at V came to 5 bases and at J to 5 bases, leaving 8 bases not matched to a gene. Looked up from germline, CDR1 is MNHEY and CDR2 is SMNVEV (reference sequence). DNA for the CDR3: TGTGCCAGCAGTCCCCGAGACAGGGGGCCCGAGACCCAGTACTTC. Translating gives CASSPRDRGPETQYF.

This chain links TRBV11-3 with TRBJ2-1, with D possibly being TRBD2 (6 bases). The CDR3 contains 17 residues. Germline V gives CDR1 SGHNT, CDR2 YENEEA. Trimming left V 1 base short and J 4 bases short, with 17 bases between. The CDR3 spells CASSLGGTSAVYNEQFF. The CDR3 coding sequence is TGTGCCAGCAGCTTAGGAGGGACTTCGGCGGTGTACAATGAGCAGTTCTTC.